This TCR beta chain was identified during a study of beta chain features in type 1 diabetes. General study findings and limits: Across all four CD4+ subsets, people with type 1 diabetes showed modestly shorter TCRB CDR3s.

The V gene lost 6 bases and the J gene lost 0 bases, with 11 bases spanning the gap. This CDR3 has 14 residues. Looked up from germline, CDR1 is SNHLY and CDR2 is FYNNEI. The sample holds a few counts of this clone. No antigen is known for it. Within the sample, other DNA sequences also encode this same CDR3. Isolated RNA was reverse transcribed in full, so expressed TCRB transcripts were sequenced. Clones were sequenced by immunoSEQ multiplex PCR, and TCRdb holds only the in-frame ones, with some missing. The sample holds roughly 730,000 clones, around an eighth seen once. This sequence was found in a man younger than 30 with type 1 diabetes. The J gene is TRBJ2-5, the V gene TRBV2; D is uncertain. Specimen: naive CD4+ T cells from blood. As DNA, the CDR3 is TGTGCCAGCAGCCAAACAGAGTACCAAGAGACCCAGTACTTC. This gives the protein CASSQTEYQETQYF.